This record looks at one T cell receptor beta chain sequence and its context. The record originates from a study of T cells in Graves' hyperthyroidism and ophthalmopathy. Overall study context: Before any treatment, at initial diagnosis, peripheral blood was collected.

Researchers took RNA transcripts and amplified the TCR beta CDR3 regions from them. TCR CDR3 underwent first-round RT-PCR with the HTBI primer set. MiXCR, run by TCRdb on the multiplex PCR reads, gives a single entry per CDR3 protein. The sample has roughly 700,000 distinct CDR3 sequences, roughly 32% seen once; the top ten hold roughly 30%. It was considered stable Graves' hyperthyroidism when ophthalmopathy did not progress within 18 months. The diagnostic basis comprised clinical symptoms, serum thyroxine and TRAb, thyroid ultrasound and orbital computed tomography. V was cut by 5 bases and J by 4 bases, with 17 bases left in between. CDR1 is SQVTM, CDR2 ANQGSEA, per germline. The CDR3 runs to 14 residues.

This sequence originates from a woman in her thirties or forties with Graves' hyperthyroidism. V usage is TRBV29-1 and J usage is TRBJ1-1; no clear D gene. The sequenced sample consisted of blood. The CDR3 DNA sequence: TGCAGCGTTCCCCTCGCCGGGATGGTCACTGAAGCTTTCTTT. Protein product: CSVPLAGMVTEAFF.